These 32 T cell receptor beta chains share one sample of origin, sequenced in a study of T cell changes during pregnancy in multiple sclerosis. TCRdb's table, derived via immunoSEQ multiplex PCR, lists solely in-frame clones and lacks some. The data contain 37,000 or so clones, roughly 94% of them singletons. The specimen was peripheral blood, collected in the third trimester of pregnancy. The receptor set was obtained from a female donor with multiple sclerosis, enrolled in a pregnancy study.

This rearrangement joins TRBV28 to TRBJ2-2; 15 nucleotides match TRBD2. Germline trimming cut 5 bases from V and 2 bases from J; bases unmatched to any gene: 9. CDR1 is MDHEN and CDR2 is SYDVKM in the germline V gene. This CDR3 comprises 19 residues. Written as DNA, the CDR3 is TGTGCCAGCAGTCTTCCGGGACTAGCGGGGGGTCTTAACACCGGGGAGCTGTTTTTT. The encoded protein is CASSLPGLAGGLNTGELFF.

This chain connects TRBV30 to TRBJ2-3; no clear D gene. The V gene lost 0 bases and the J gene lost 2 bases, with 3 bases spanning the gap. The germline V gene has CDR1 GTSNPN and CDR2 SVGIG (reference sequence). The CDR3 consists of 12 residues. CDR3 residues: CAWSVVTDTQYF. CDR3 nucleotides: TGTGCCTGGAGTGTCGTCACAGATACGCAGTATTTT.

This clone was observed once. V is TRBV13 and J is TRBJ2-1; 10 bases align to TRBD2. Per germline, CDR1 PRHDT and CDR2 FYEKMQ (reference sequence). Trimming at V came to 4 bases and at J to 8 bases, leaving 14 bases not matched to a gene. This CDR3 has 17 residues. CDR3 coding DNA: TGTGCCAGCAGCTCCGAAGGGCCTCTAGCGGGAGTTCATGAGCAGTTCTTC. As protein: CASSSEGPLAGVHEQFF.

The rearrangement links TRBV28 to TRBJ1-5; D not certain. V was shortened by 2 bases and J by 1 base, with 12 bases between the two germline ends. Germline loops: CDR1 MDHEN, CDR2 SYDVKM. The CDR3 spans 16 residues. The CDR3 nucleotides read TGTGCCAGCAGTTTAGGGAGGTCAACAAGCAATCAGCCCCAGCATTTT. This codes for CASSLGRSTSNQPQHF.

The gene calls are TRBV7-9 and TRBJ1-1; 7 bases fit TRBD1. This CDR3 comprises 12 residues. The germline gives CDR1 SEHNR, CDR2 FQNEAQ (reference sequence). The J segment lost 8 bases and the V segment lost 4 bases, leaving 4 bases of the junction unmatched. CDR3 sequence (DNA): TGTGCCAGCAGCTACAGGGGTGGGGAAGCTTTCTTT. This encodes CASSYRGGEAFF.

About this clone itself: A read error may produce the germline difference seen at one junction end. This sequence joins TRBV18 and TRBJ1-2; 7 bases line up with TRBD1. The CDR3 is 17 residues long. Germline values: CDR1 KGHSH, CDR2 LQKENI. The CDR3 protein is CASSPRPGTAANYGYTF. The CDR3 DNA follows: TGTGCCAGCTCCCCACGCCCCGGGACAGCGGCTAACTATGGCTACACCTTC.

This chain uses TRBV27 with TRBJ2-3, with TRBD2 as a possible D gene (5 bases). CDR1 is MNHEY, CDR2 SMNVEV, per germline (reference sequence). This CDR3 is 16 amino acids long. V lost 3 bases and J 6 bases, leaving 19 bases between the germline ends. This CDR3 is CASSFSSLRVSDTQYF. Here the CDR3 DNA reads TGTGCCAGCAGTTTCTCATCTCTGCGGGTCTCGGATACGCAGTATTTT.

The chain links TRBV16 to TRBJ1-4; possibly TRBD1 for D (6 bases). This CDR3 contains 17 residues. CDR1 KGHSY and CDR2 FQNENV come from the germline V gene. V shed 0 bases and J shed 5 bases, with 16 bases lying between them. The CDR3 region has the DNA TGTGCCAGCAGCCAATCGAAGGACAGAGGGGCGAATGAAAAACTGTTTTTT. Residues: CASSQSKDRGANEKLFF.

This rearrangement joins TRBV18 to TRBJ1-6; D unclear. Trimming pared 0 bases from V and 0 bases from J, leaving 6 bases between. The CDR3 has 16 amino acids. Germline V gene sequence: CDR1 KGHSH, CDR2 LQKENI. The CDR3 region has the DNA TGTGCCAGCTCACCACCGGAGAGCTCCTATAATTCACCCCTCCACTTT. This encodes CASSPPESSYNSPLHF.

The chain recombines TRBV6-5 with TRBJ1-1; D is possibly TRBD1 (5 bases). CDR1 and CDR2 from the germline V gene are MNHEY and SVGAGI. V gave up 7 bases and J gave up 4 bases, with 13 bases separating them. The CDR3 totals 13 residues. As DNA, the CDR3 is TGTGCCAGCACTTTCAGGGTGTCCACTGAAGCTTTCTTT. Amino acids: CASTFRVSTEAFF.

The chain employs TRBV19 and TRBJ2-5; TRBD2 matches 10 bases. The germline gives CDR1 LNHDA, CDR2 SQIVND (reference sequence). This CDR3 spans 16 amino acids. With V trimmed by 4 bases and J by 14 bases, 19 bases remained unmatched. The CDR3 DNA reads as TGTGCCAGTAGTACCGGGCTAGCGGGAGTTTTAAGCCCCAACTACTTC. Its protein is CASSTGLAGVLSPNYF.

The chain is built from TRBV7-2 and TRBJ2-1, with 12 positions matching TRBD2. V shed 6 bases, J shed 0 bases, and the junction held 6 bases outside the gene matches. CDR1 and CDR2 (germline): SGHTA, FQGNSA. The length of the CDR3 is 17 residues. Here the CDR3 reads CASRRQTSGSSYNEQFF. For the CDR3, the DNA is TGTGCCAGCAGACGACAGACTAGCGGGAGCTCCTACAATGAGCAGTTCTTC.

This clone was detected a few times. The chain couples TRBV4-1 to TRBJ2-5; 8 bases fit TRBD1. CDR1 and CDR2 from the germline V gene are MGHRA and YSYEKL. The J segment lost 5 bases and the V segment lost 2 bases, leaving 1 base of the junction unmatched. The CDR3 loop spans 13 amino acids. The CDR3 protein is CASSQTGGETQYF. In DNA form, the CDR3 reads TGCGCCAGCAGCCAAACAGGGGGGGAGACCCAGTACTTC.

This clone has only a few counts. This rearrangement joins TRBV11-2 to TRBJ2-7, with D possibly TRBD1 on 6 matching bases. The CDR3 loop spans 14 amino acids. The V gene lost 1 base and the J gene lost 4 bases, with 11 bases spanning the gap. CDR1 and CDR2 (germline): SGHAT, FQNNGV. This chain's CDR3 is CASSLVAGQYEQYF. Written as DNA, the CDR3 is TGTGCCAGCAGCTTAGTAGCTGGACAGTACGAGCAGTACTTC.

The chain recombines TRBV30 with TRBJ1-2; weak D call: TRBD1 (5 bases). The germline CDR1 and CDR2 sequences are GTSNPN and SVGIG (reference sequence). Deletions cut 8 bases from V and 7 bases from J, with 20 bases between. CDR3 length: 13 residues. In nucleotides, the CDR3 is TGTGCCACTAACCGGGACTCCGGATCTGGCTACACCTTC. As protein: CATNRDSGSGYTF.

CDR3 sequence (DNA): TGTGCCAGCAGTACCCCTAGCGGGGTTGGAACTAGCACAGATACGCAGTATTTT. Encoded protein: CASSTPSGVGTSTDTQYF. The rearrangement uses TRBV27 and TRBJ2-3; 9 bases agree with TRBD2. The CDR3 loop spans 18 amino acids. V lost 5 bases to trimming and J lost 0 bases; unmatched junction nucleotides: 12. Germline-derived CDR1 and CDR2 are MNHEY and SMNVEV (reference sequence).

This rearrangement joins TRBV7-7 to TRBJ2-5; TRBD1 might be the D (6 bases). The V and J ends lost 1 base and 4 bases respectively, with 13 bases between them. Germline V gives CDR1 SSHAT, CDR2 FNYEAQ (reference sequence). The CDR3 length is 15 residues. CDR3 residues: CASSLDRVDGETQYF. The DNA of the CDR3 is TGTGCCAGCAGCTTAGACAGGGTGGACGGAGAGACCCAGTACTTC.

This sequence joins TRBV19 and TRBJ2-7, with D tentatively TRBD1 (7 bases). Trimming cost V 8 bases and J 5 bases, with 19 bases left between them. This CDR3 spans 14 amino acids. Per the germline V gene, CDR1 is LNHDA and CDR2 is SQIVND (reference sequence). This chain's CDR3 is CASGQTGRSDEQYF. As DNA, the CDR3 is TGTGCCAGTGGCCAGACAGGGAGGAGCGACGAGCAGTACTTC.

CDR3 region: CASSGSGGETQYF. CDR3 sequence (DNA): TGTGCCAGCAGCGGCAGTGGCGGGGAGACCCAGTACTTC. The chain uses TRBV5-6 and TRBJ2-5; D is perhaps TRBD2 (5 bases). The germline V gene encodes CDR1 SGHDT and CDR2 YYEEEE. Trimming pared 4 bases from V and 5 bases from J, leaving 12 bases between. The CDR3 is made up of 13 amino acids. Full variable domain (rest looked up from reference TRBV5-6 and TRBJ2-5): DAGVTQSPTHLIKTRGQQVTLRCSPKSGHDTVSWYQQALGQGPQFIFQYYEEEERQRGNFPDRFSGHQFPNYSSELNVNALLLGDSALYLCASSGSGGETQYFGPGTRLLVL.

This rearrangement joins TRBV14 to TRBJ2-3, with 7 bases aligning to TRBD1. Germline V lookup: CDR1 SGHDN, CDR2 FVKESK. This CDR3 spans 13 amino acids. With V trimmed by 3 bases and J by 4 bases, 1 base remained unmatched. The CDR3: CASSHTGADTQYF. CDR3 sequence (DNA): TGTGCCAGCAGCCACACAGGGGCAGATACGCAGTATTTT.

The chain employs TRBV29-1 and TRBJ2-3; 9 positions match TRBD1. CDR1 and CDR2 from the germline V gene are SQVTM and ANQGSEA. The CDR3 runs 16 residues. V gave up 4 bases and J gave up 0 bases; unmatched junction bases: 8. The CDR3 nucleotides read TGCAGCGTTGGCCCACATGACAGGGGGAGCACAGATACGCAGTATTTT. Translation: CSVGPHDRGSTDTQYF.

This clone occurred a few times. V and J are TRBV7-9 and TRBJ2-2; TRBD2 might be the D (6 bases). CDR3 length: 13 residues. Between the trimmed V and J ends, which lost 5 bases and 7 bases, there was a span of 11 bases. Germline CDR1 and CDR2: SEHNR and FQNEAQ (reference sequence). This CDR3 is CASSRLDIGELFF. The CDR3 region has the DNA TGTGCCAGCAGCCGACTAGATATCGGGGAGCTGTTTTTT.

The chain uses TRBV4-3 and TRBJ2-1, with D possibly being TRBD2 (7 bases). This CDR3 comprises 15 residues. Per germline, CDR1 LGHNA and CDR2 YSLEER. V lost 0 bases, J lost 6 bases, and 12 bases lay in between. The CDR3 DNA reads TGCGCCAGCAGCCAAGAAAACGGGGGGCTCAATGAGCAGTTCTTC. Translation: CASSQENGGLNEQFF.

The rearrangement uses TRBV7-9 and TRBJ2-1; D may be TRBD2 (6 bases). Germline V CDR1 and CDR2: SEHNR, FQNEAQ (reference sequence). V was clipped by 7 bases and J by 0 bases, with 19 bases between them. The CDR3 covers 17 residues. The CDR3 spells CASTLFGGISSYNEQFF. CDR3 coding DNA: TGTGCCAGCACCCTATTTGGCGGGATAAGCTCCTACAATGAGCAGTTCTTC.

The CDR3 protein is CASSLYAASGSTDTQYF. DNA for the CDR3: TGTGCCAGCAGTTTATACGCGGCTAGCGGGAGCACAGATACGCAGTATTTT. The chain combines TRBV28 with TRBJ2-3, with TRBD2 matching 8 bases. V trimming: 1 base; J trimming: 0 bases; junction bases outside the gene matches: 6. The length of the CDR3 is 17 residues. Looked up from germline, CDR1 is MDHEN and CDR2 is SYDVKM.

The J gene is TRBJ1-4, the V gene TRBV19; a possible D gene is TRBD1 (5 bases). Deletions cut 3 bases from V and 0 bases from J, with 11 bases between. This CDR3 comprises 16 residues. Germline CDR1 and CDR2: LNHDA and SQIVND (reference sequence). The CDR3 region has the DNA TGTGCCAGTAGTATCGTAACAGGCTCAACTAATGAAAAACTGTTTTTT. This translates into CASSIVTGSTNEKLFF.

This chain links TRBV5-1 with TRBJ2-1, with D possibly TRBD2 on 6 matching bases. The CDR3 contains 15 residues. The V and J ends lost 7 bases and 3 bases respectively, with 17 bases between them. The germline gives CDR1 SGHRS, CDR2 YFSETQ. The CDR3 DNA follows: TGCGCCAGCCGACTACCGGGACTCGACTACAATGAGCAGTTCTTC. As protein: CASRLPGLDYNEQFF.

The CDR3 DNA reads as TGTGCCACCAGCGGTGGGAGGGCAAACACCGGGGAGCTGTTTTTT. This translates into CATSGGRANTGELFF. The chain joins TRBV15 to TRBJ2-2; 7 nucleotides line up with TRBD2. CDR1 and CDR2 from the germline V gene are LNHNV and YYDKDF (reference sequence). This CDR3 has 15 residues. V gave up 5 bases and J gave up 2 bases; unmatched junction bases: 5. The variable domain in full, completed from reference TRBV15 and TRBJ2-2, reads DAMVIQNPRYQVTQFGKPVTLSCSQTLNHNVMYWYQQKSSQAPKLLFHYYDKDFNNEADTPDNFQSRRPNTSFCFLDIRSPGLGDTAMYLCATSGGRANTGELFFGEGSRLTVL.

V is TRBV2 and J is TRBJ2-5; D gene uncertain. The CDR3 contains 12 residues. The V end was cut by 6 bases, the J end by 2 bases, with 7 bases between. Germline CDR1 is SNHLY and CDR2 is FYNNEI. CDR3 in amino acids: CASRPRQETQYF. In nucleotides, the CDR3 is TGTGCCAGCAGGCCCAGGCAAGAGACCCAGTACTTC. Filled out from reference TRBV2 and TRBJ2-5, the complete variable domain reads EPEVTQTPSHQVTQMGQEVILRCVPISNHLYFYWYRQILGQKVEFLVSFYNNEISEKSEIFDDQFSVERPDGSNFTLKIRSTKLEDSAMYFCASRPRQETQYFGPGTRLLVL.

This clone occurred once. V and J are TRBV6-6 and TRBJ2-7, with TRBD1 matching over 7 bases. This CDR3 comprises 11 residues. The V gene's germline CDR1 is MNHNY and CDR2 SVGAGI (reference sequence). V gave up 4 bases and J gave up 6 bases; unmatched junction bases: 0. CDR3 DNA: TGTGCCAGCAGTTCAGGGGGCGAGCAGTACTTC. Amino acid sequence: CASSSGGEQYF.

In this sample, this clone turned up once. CDR3 residues: CAISESGLAGGQSYEQYF. CDR3 nucleotide sequence: TGTGCCATCAGTGAGTCGGGACTAGCGGGAGGACAGTCCTACGAGCAGTACTTC. The chain recombines TRBV10-3 with TRBJ2-7, with 15 nucleotides matching TRBD2. With 0 bases clipped from V and 1 base from J, the junction kept 4 bases outside the gene matches. There are 18 residues in the CDR3. CDR1 ENHRY and CDR2 SYGVKD come from the germline V gene.

The sample holds one count of this clone. V and J are TRBV7-8 and TRBJ1-4, with 8 bases lining up with TRBD1. The V gene's germline CDR1 is SGHVS and CDR2 FQNEAQ. CDR3 length equals 17 residues. With 5 bases clipped from V and 0 bases from J, the junction kept 8 bases outside the gene matches. In DNA form, the CDR3 reads TGTGCCAGCAGCCCTCGGACAGGGTACGCAACTAATGAAAAACTGTTTTTT. Protein product: CASSPRTGYATNEKLFF.